This entry lists 7 T cell receptor beta chains sequenced from one sample in a study of T cell clones after liver transplantation. Here immunoSEQ multiplex PCR was the method, and the copy in TCRdb shows in-frame clones only, minus some. The sample consists of more than 95,000 clones, 75% to 95% of them appearing once. Sequenced material: CD4+ T cells from blood, taken 12 months after liver transplant. These receptors were obtained from a human patient who received a liver transplant. Some T cells may be the graft donor's.

The genes are TRBV5-1 and TRBJ2-7; 9 nucleotides line up with TRBD1. This CDR3 has 14 residues. Trimming cost V 3 bases and J 6 bases; bases outside gene matches: 7. The germline V gene has CDR1 SGHRS and CDR2 YFSETQ. Here the CDR3 reads CASSWGQGISEQYF. In DNA form, the CDR3 reads TGCGCCAGCAGCTGGGGACAGGGTATATCCGAGCAGTACTTC.

The chain employs TRBV13 and TRBJ2-2; 8 bases align to TRBD1. The J segment lost 0 bases and the V segment lost 5 bases, leaving 2 bases of the junction unmatched. The CDR3 is 15 amino acids. The germline V gene encodes CDR1 PRHDT and CDR2 FYEKMQ (reference sequence). DNA for the CDR3: TGTGCCAGCAGCCCGACAGGGGCGAACACCGGGGAGCTGTTTTTT. Translated: CASSPTGANTGELFF.

The V gene is TRBV29-1, the J gene TRBJ2-7; D possibly corresponds to TRBD2 (6 bases). This CDR3 contains 12 residues. Per the germline V gene, CDR1 is SQVTM and CDR2 is ANQGSEA. Trimming removed 4 bases at V and 6 bases at J, with 13 bases between. The CDR3 is CSVGPGRGEQYF. The CDR3 DNA follows: TGCAGCGTTGGGCCCGGGCGGGGCGAGCAGTACTTC.

The sample holds one count of this clone. The chain combines TRBV5-4 with TRBJ2-3; 9 bases agree with TRBD1. The CDR3 loop spans 16 amino acids. Germline lookup yields CDR1 SGHNT and CDR2 YYREEE (reference sequence). The V gene end was trimmed by 4 bases and the J gene end by 0 bases; junction bases not matched to a gene: 6. The CDR3 DNA sequence: TGTGCCAGCAGCAAGCGACAGGGGGGTAGCACAGATACGCAGTATTTT. Translation gives CASSKRQGGSTDTQYF. The whole variable domain, filled in from reference TRBV5-4 and TRBJ2-3, reads ETGVTQSPTHLIKTRGQQVTLRCSSQSGHNTVSWYQQALGQGPQFIFQYYREEENGRGNFPPRFSGLQFPNYSSELNVNALELDDSALYLCASSKRQGGSTDTQYFGPGTRLTVL.

In this sample, this clone turned up once. The chain joins TRBV5-4 to TRBJ1-1, with D possibly TRBD1 on 5 matching bases. The V end lost 4 bases, the J end lost 3 bases, and 10 bases lay between the germline ends. Per germline, CDR1 SGHNT and CDR2 YYREEE (reference sequence). The CDR3 extends over 13 amino acids. The CDR3 protein is CASSVDSYTEAFF. CDR3 nucleotide sequence: TGTGCCAGCAGCGTAGACAGCTACACTGAAGCTTTCTTT.

The chain is built from TRBV7-6 and TRBJ1-5, with 9 bases matching TRBD1. This CDR3 has 14 amino acids. J gave up 4 bases and V 5 bases, and 3 bases lay outside the gene matches. Germline CDR1 SGHVS, CDR2 FNYEAQ. This CDR3 is CASSGGTGNQPQHF. The CDR3 DNA follows: TGTGCCAGCAGCGGGGGGACAGGGAATCAGCCCCAGCATTTT.

This sequence joins TRBV9 and TRBJ2-2, with D maybe TRBD1 (6 bases). Germline CDR1 is SGDLS and CDR2 is YYNGEE. With 3 bases removed from V and 2 bases from J, the gap between germline ends came to 17 bases. The CDR3 spans 17 residues. The CDR3 DNA reads as TGTGCCAGCAGCGCATCCTCCGGGACACTTAACACCGGGGAGCTGTTTTTT. This sequence encodes CASSASSGTLNTGELFF.